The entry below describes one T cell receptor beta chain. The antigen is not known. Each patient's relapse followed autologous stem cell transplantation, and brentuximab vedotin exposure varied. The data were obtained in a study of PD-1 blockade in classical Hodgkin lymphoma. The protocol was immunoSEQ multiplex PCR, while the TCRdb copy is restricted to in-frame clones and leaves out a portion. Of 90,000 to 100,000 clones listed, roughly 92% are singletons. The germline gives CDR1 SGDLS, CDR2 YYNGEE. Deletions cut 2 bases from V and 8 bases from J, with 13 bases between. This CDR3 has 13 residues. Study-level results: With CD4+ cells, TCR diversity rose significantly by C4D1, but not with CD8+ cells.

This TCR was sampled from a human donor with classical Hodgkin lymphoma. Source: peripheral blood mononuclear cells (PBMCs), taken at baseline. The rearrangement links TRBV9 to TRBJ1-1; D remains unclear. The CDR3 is CASSVASDGEAFF. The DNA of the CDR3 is TGTGCCAGCAGCGTCGCCAGCGACGGAGAAGCTTTCTTT. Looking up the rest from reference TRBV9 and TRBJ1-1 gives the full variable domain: DSGVTQTPKHLITATGQRVTLRCSPRSGDLSVYWYQQSLDQGLQFLIQYYNGEERAKGNILERFSAQQFPDLHSELNLSSLELGDSALYFCASSVASDGEAFFGQGTRLTVV.